This T cell receptor beta chain was obtained from a study of OX40 agonist ivuxolimab in advanced cancers. TCRdb keeps only in-frame clones here, not all; method: immunoSEQ multiplex PCR. The sample records around 60,000 clones, 75% to 90% being singletons. This CDR3 comprises 11 residues. With 7 bases removed from V and 5 bases from J, the gap between germline ends came to 12 bases. Per germline, CDR1 SQVTM and CDR2 ANQGSEA. Patients with a history of autoimmune disease or on systemic immunosuppression were excluded. The TCR comes from an adult with an advanced solid tumor such as melanoma, head and neck, liver or kidney cancer. The chain carries TRBV29-1 and TRBJ2-7; D is ambiguous. Sequences were derived from CD4+ or CD8+ T cells sorted from blood, sampled in a trial of the OX40 agonist ivuxolimab. Written as DNA, the CDR3 is TGCAGCGCCAAAGCTAACCACGAGCAGTACTTC. Amino acid sequence: CSAKANHEQYF.